Presented here are 23 T cell receptor beta chains from one specimen sequenced in a study of blood T cell repertoires in COVID-19. Produced via immunoSEQ multiplex PCR; TCRdb's table is partial and in-frame only. The sample lists around 110,000 clones, more than 80% seen once, with approximately 4.9% in the top ten. Sequencing was performed on peripheral blood. These receptors were collected from a man aged 35-49 years with active or convalescent COVID-19.

The chain has TRBV5-4 and TRBJ2-1; 9 bases are a match to TRBD1. V lost 0 bases and J lost 4; bases outside the gene matches: 2. The CDR3 totals 15 residues. Germline V gives CDR1 SGHNT, CDR2 YYREEE (reference sequence). Here the CDR3 DNA reads TGTGCCAGCAGCTTGGGGGACAGGGATTACAATGAGCAGTTCTTC. It is translated as CASSLGDRDYNEQFF.

The V gene is TRBV19, the J gene TRBJ1-1; the D gene is possibly TRBD1 (6 bases). V dropped 1 base and J dropped 5 bases, with 14 bases sitting between them. This CDR3 is built from 15 residues. Germline CDR1 and CDR2: LNHDA and SQIVND (reference sequence). CDR3 loop: CASSIGHRVGTEAFF. The CDR3 DNA sequence: TGTGCCAGTAGTATAGGTCACAGGGTTGGGACTGAAGCTTTCTTT.

The rearrangement joins TRBV3-1 (or the pseudogene TRBV3-2) to TRBJ1-4; tentative D call: TRBD1 (6 bases). Trimming took 0 bases from V and 10 from J, leaving 12 bases between them. Germline V gene data show CDR1 as LGHDT and CDR2 as YNNKEL (reference sequence). The CDR3 runs 14 residues. This CDR3 is CASSQETTGGKLFF. The CDR3 DNA reads as TGTGCCAGCAGCCAAGAGACGACAGGAGGAAAACTGTTTTTT.

CDR3 loop: CASRHDRVRAEAFF. The CDR3 nucleotides read TGTGCCAGCAGACATGACAGGGTAAGGGCTGAAGCTTTCTTT. The rearrangement joins TRBV28 to TRBJ1-1, with TRBD1 matching 7 bases. Looked up from germline, CDR1 is MDHEN and CDR2 is SYDVKM. V shed 6 bases, J shed 6 bases, and the junction held 10 bases outside the gene matches. The CDR3 extends over 14 amino acids. Complete variable domain (other parts from reference TRBV28 and TRBJ1-1): DVKVTQSSRYLVKRTGEKVFLECVQDMDHENMFWYRQDPGLGLRLIYFSYDVKMKEKGDIPEGYSVSREKKERFSLILESASTNQTSMYLCASRHDRVRAEAFFGQGTRLTVV.

The rearrangement uses TRBV10-2 and TRBJ2-5; D is unresolved. Germline CDR1 and CDR2: WSHSY and SAAADI. This CDR3 is built from 16 residues. The germline V and J ends were trimmed by 4 bases and 4 bases, with 19 bases remaining between them. The CDR3 here is CASSARGQARLETQYF. CDR3 nucleotides: TGCGCCAGCAGTGCCCGTGGTCAAGCCCGACTAGAGACCCAGTACTTC.

The chain has TRBV6-5 and TRBJ2-7, with TRBD2 identical over 7 bases. V gave up 3 bases and J gave up 2 bases; unmatched junction bases: 7. The CDR3 has 15 residues. Germline V gene lookup returns CDR1 MNHEY and CDR2 SVGAGI. The CDR3 spells CASSYSGSLTYEQYF. CDR3 DNA sequence: TGTGCCAGCAGTTATAGCGGGTCCCTTACCTACGAGCAGTACTTC.

The chain employs TRBV10-3 and TRBJ2-1; TRBD2 matches at 10 bases. Trimming cost V 4 bases and J 3 bases; bases outside gene matches: 3. CDR3 size: 15 residues. Germline CDR1 and CDR2: ENHRY and SYGVKD. CDR3 in amino acids: CAISGQREGYNEQFF. In DNA, the CDR3 is TGTGCCATCAGTGGGCAGCGGGAGGGCTACAATGAGCAGTTCTTC.

V gene TRBV6-5 combines with J gene TRBJ2-7; 12 bases match TRBD2. The CDR3 loop spans 15 amino acids. The V segment lost 7 bases and the J segment 2 bases; nucleotides outside the gene matches: 6. Germline V CDR1 and CDR2: MNHEY, SVGAGI. The DNA of the CDR3 is TGTGCCAGCACCAGAGGACTAGCGGGACCCTACGAGCAGTACTTC. It codes for CASTRGLAGPYEQYF.

V and J are TRBV11-2 and TRBJ2-4; no firm D call. The V and J ends lost 1 base and 2 bases respectively, with 6 bases between them. The CDR3 length is 14 residues. Germline V gene sequence: CDR1 SGHAT, CDR2 FQNNGV. CDR3 sequence: CASSLGRTKNIQYF. DNA of the CDR3: TGTGCCAGCAGCTTAGGCAGAACCAAAAACATTCAGTACTTC.

This chain connects TRBV5-1 to TRBJ2-7, with D possibly being TRBD1 (5 bases). The CDR3 consists of 13 residues. Germline V lookup: CDR1 SGHRS, CDR2 YFSETQ. Trimming took 4 bases from V and 5 from J, leaving 13 bases between them. The CDR3 bases are TGCGCCAGCAGCGCTACAGGTTCCCACGAGCAGTACTTC. Protein product: CASSATGSHEQYF.

This clone was observed a few times. The CDR3 here is CASSQGPQVFEGYTF. CDR3 nucleotide sequence: TGTGCCAGCAGCCAGGGTCCTCAGGTATTTGAAGGCTACACCTTC. The rearrangement joins TRBV4-2 to TRBJ1-2; D is ambiguous. The germline gives CDR1 LGHNA, CDR2 YNFKEQ. This CDR3 spans 15 amino acids. V lost 3 bases to trimming and J lost 8 bases, with 19 bases between them.

The rearrangement links TRBV6-5 to TRBJ1-2; D remains unclear. CDR3 length equals 13 residues. V gave up 0 bases and J gave up 6 bases, with 8 bases separating them. The germline CDR1 and CDR2 sequences are MNHEY and SVGAGI. The CDR3 reads CASSYSMGHGYTF. In DNA, the CDR3 is TGTGCCAGCAGTTACTCGATGGGCCATGGCTACACCTTC.

The sample holds a few counts of this clone. The chain is built from TRBV7-8 and TRBJ2-1; D unresolved. V lost 7 bases to trimming and J lost 3 bases, with 19 bases between them. Germline CDR1 reads SGHVS; CDR2 reads FQNEAQ. The CDR3 covers 16 residues. The CDR3 protein is CASMAVARGNYNEQFF. CDR3 sequence (DNA): TGTGCCAGCATGGCGGTCGCACGCGGAAACTACAATGAGCAGTTCTTC. Together with reference TRBV7-8 and TRBJ2-1, the CDR3 gives the full variable domain: GAGVSQSPRYKVAKRGQDVALRCDPISGHVSLFWYQQALGQGPEFLTYFQNEAQLDKSGLPSDRFFAERPEGSVSTLKIQRTQQEDSAVYLCASMAVARGNYNEQFFGPGTRLTVL.

The V and J genes are TRBV10-3 and TRBJ2-7; TRBD2 matches 11 bases. The CDR3 spans 13 residues. Germline CDR1 and CDR2: ENHRY and SYGVKD. J was trimmed by 6 bases and V by 2 bases; bases with no gene match: 0. The CDR3 is CAISEGLAGEQYF. DNA of the CDR3: TGTGCCATCAGTGAGGGACTAGCGGGCGAGCAGTACTTC.

The chain recombines TRBV7-9 with TRBJ1-1; D ambiguous. The germline V gene has CDR1 SEHNR and CDR2 FQNEAQ (reference sequence). The CDR3 has 13 amino acids. V gave up 6 bases and J gave up 7 bases, with 15 bases separating them. In DNA form, the CDR3 reads TGTGCCAGCAGGCCGGGAGGGCCGAATGAAGCTTTCTTT. Protein product: CASRPGGPNEAFF.

The chain employs TRBV25-1 and TRBJ2-2; 9 bases align to TRBD1. The CDR3 is 14 residues long. Per the germline V gene, CDR1 is MGHDK and CDR2 is SYGVNS. After removal of 6 bases from V and 6 bases from J, the junction contained 5 bases not matched to a gene. CDR3 in DNA: TGTGCCAGCAGGGGACAGGGACAGGCCGGGGAGCTGTTTTTT. The encoded protein is CASRGQGQAGELFF.

The CDR3 DNA is TGTGCCAGCTCATCTACGGGACAGTCCGAGGAAAAACTGTTTTTT. Amino acids: CASSSTGQSEEKLFF. This rearrangement joins TRBV18 to TRBJ1-4; 7 bases are shared with TRBD1. The trim removed 5 bases at V and 8 bases at J, leaving 11 bases unmatched. The germline gives CDR1 KGHSH, CDR2 LQKENI. The CDR3 has 15 residues.

This clone was seen a single time. The chain is built from TRBV14 and TRBJ1-1; 10 bases align to TRBD1. Losses at the gene ends were 2 bases for V and 7 bases for J; bases not matched to a gene: 4. This CDR3 region has 14 residues. CDR1 and CDR2 from the germline V gene are SGHDN and FVKESK. The CDR3 region has the DNA TGTGCCAGCAGCCAAAGACAGGGGGCGGATGAAGCTTTCTTT. Translating gives CASSQRQGADEAFF.

The V and J genes are TRBV6-4 and TRBJ2-7; TRBD2 might be the D (5 bases). The germline V gene has CDR1 MRHNA and CDR2 SNTAGT. V was pared by 8 bases and J by 0 bases, with 11 bases between. CDR3 length: 13 residues. The CDR3 here is CASDSESSYEQYF. CDR3 nucleotides: TGTGCCAGCGATAGCGAGAGCTCCTACGAGCAGTACTTC.

The J gene is TRBJ2-1, the V gene TRBV7-2, with TRBD2 matching over 7 bases. This CDR3 comprises 17 residues. The ends lost 5 bases at V and 0 bases at J; junction bases unmatched: 10. Germline V gene lookup returns CDR1 SGHTA and CDR2 FQGNSA. CDR3 nucleotides: TGTGCCAGCAGCCCCTGGGACGGGGGGAGCTCCTACAATGAGCAGTTCTTC. It is translated as CASSPWDGGSSYNEQFF.

This chain joins TRBV24-1 and TRBJ2-5, with D maybe TRBD1 (5 bases). The CDR3 is made up of 15 amino acids. Trimming cost V 2 bases and J 7 bases, with 16 bases left between them. Germline lookup yields CDR1 KGHDR and CDR2 SFDVKD. The CDR3 loop is CATSDSVQVQATQYF. DNA for the CDR3: TGTGCCACCAGTGATTCAGTACAGGTTCAGGCGACCCAGTACTTC.

The chain has TRBV7-9 and TRBJ2-5; TRBD2 aligns across 8 bases. J gave up 2 bases and V 4 bases, and 6 bases lay outside the gene matches. Looked up from germline, CDR1 is SEHNR and CDR2 is FQNEAQ (reference sequence). This CDR3 is built from 15 residues. This chain's CDR3 is CASSSLAGSQETQYF. The CDR3 nucleotides are TGTGCCAGCAGCTCGCTAGCGGGTTCTCAAGAGACCCAGTACTTC.

The V gene is TRBV5-1, the J gene TRBJ1-6, with a tentative D call TRBD1 (6 bases). The V end was cut by 0 bases, the J end by 0 bases, with 10 bases between. The length of the CDR3 is 17 residues. Germline V CDR1 and CDR2: SGHRS, YFSETQ. In DNA, the CDR3 is TGCGCCAGCAGCTTGGGACAGGACAGCTCCTATAATTCACCCCTCCACTTT. Amino acids: CASSLGQDSSYNSPLHF.